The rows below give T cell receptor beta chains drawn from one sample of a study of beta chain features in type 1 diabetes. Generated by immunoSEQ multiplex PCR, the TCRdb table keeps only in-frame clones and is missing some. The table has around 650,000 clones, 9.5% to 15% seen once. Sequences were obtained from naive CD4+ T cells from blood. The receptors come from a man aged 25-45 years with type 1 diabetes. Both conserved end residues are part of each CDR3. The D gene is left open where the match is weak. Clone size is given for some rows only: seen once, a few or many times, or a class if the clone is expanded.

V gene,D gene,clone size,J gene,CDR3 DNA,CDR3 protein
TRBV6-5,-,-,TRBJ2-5,TGTGCCAGCAGGCGAACCGGGACTCTGAAAGAGACCCAGTACTTC,CASRRTGTLKETQYF
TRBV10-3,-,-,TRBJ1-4,TGTGCCATCAGCGCACAGCCAACTAATGAAAAACTGTTTTTT,CAISAQPTNEKLFF
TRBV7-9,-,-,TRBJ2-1,TGTGCCAGCAGCTTATCGGTTGAGCAGTTCTTC,CASSLSVEQFF
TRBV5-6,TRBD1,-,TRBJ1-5,TGTGCCAGCAGCAGAGGACAGGGAACTCAGCCCCAGCATTTT,CASSRGQGTQPQHF
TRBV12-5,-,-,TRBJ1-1,TGTGCTAGTGGTTTGGGCCGAGACAGCAAGAACACTGAAGCTTTCTTT,CASGLGRDSKNTEAFF
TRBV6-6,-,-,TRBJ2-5,TGTGCCAGCAGTGGCTGGGACGGACAAGAGACCCAGTACTTC,CASSGWDGQETQYF
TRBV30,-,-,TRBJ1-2,TGTGCCTGGGGGGATTCGGACAGAAACTATGGCTACACCTTC,CAWGDSDRNYGYTF
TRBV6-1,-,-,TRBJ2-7,TGTGCCAGCAGTGAAGTCAGCTACGAGCAGTACTTC,CASSEVSYEQYF
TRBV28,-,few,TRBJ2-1,TGTGCCAGCAGCCGAGGTCGCAATGAGCAGTTCTTC,CASSRGRNEQFF
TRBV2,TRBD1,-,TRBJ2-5,TGTGCCAGCAAACGGACAGGGGGCGAAGTAGAGACCCAGTACTTC,CASKRTGGEVETQYF
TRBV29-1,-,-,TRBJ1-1,TGCAGCGTTGAGCTCGGGGGGGCAAACACTGAAGCTTTCTTT,CSVELGGANTEAFF
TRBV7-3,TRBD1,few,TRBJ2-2,TGTGCCAGCAGCTTCAAGGGGGCTATCACCGGGGAGCTGTTTTTT,CASSFKGAITGELFF
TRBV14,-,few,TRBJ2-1,TGTGCCAGCAGCCAAGCTGGGCTAGCCGGGGTCAATGAGCAGTTCTTC,CASSQAGLAGVNEQFF
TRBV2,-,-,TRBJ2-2,TGTGCCAGCGGCGAGGGGGACACCGGGGAGCTGTTTTTT,CASGEGDTGELFF
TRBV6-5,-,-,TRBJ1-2,TGTGCCAGCAGTCCTGGGTATGGCTACACCTTC,CASSPGYGYTF
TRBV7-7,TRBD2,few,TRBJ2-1,TGTGCTAGCAGTCCACTAGCGGGGGGCATCAATGAGCAGTTCTTC,CASSPLAGGINEQFF
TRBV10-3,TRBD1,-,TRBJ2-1,TGTGCCATCAGGGGGACAGCTGAAGAGCAGTTCTTC,CAIRGTAEEQFF
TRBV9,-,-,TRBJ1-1,TGTGCCAGCAGCCTCGGAGGTTTGTTTGGCACTGAAGCTTTCTTT,CASSLGGLFGTEAFF
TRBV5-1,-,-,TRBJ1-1,TGCGCCAGCAGCTTGGCCTACCAGGGTAACACTGAAGCTTTCTTT,CASSLAYQGNTEAFF
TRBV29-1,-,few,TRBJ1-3,TGCAGCGTTGTTTGGCACGCGAGCTCTGGAAACACCATATATTTT,CSVVWHASSGNTIYF
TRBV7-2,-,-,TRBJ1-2,TGTGCCAGCAGCTTAGGAGGGGGAGGCACCTTC,CASSLGGGGTF
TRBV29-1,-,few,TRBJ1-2,TGCAGCGTTGAAGAAAGTCAGAATAACTATGGCTACACCTTC,CSVEESQNNYGYTF
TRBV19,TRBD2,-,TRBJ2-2,TGTGCCAGTAGTGTACTAGCGGGGGACACCGGGGAGCTGTTTTTT,CASSVLAGDTGELFF
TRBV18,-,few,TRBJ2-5,TGTGCCAGCTCACCATATCAAGAGACCCAGTACTTC,CASSPYQETQYF
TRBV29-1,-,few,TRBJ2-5,TGCAGCGTTGGGGAAAGGGAGACCCAGTACTTC,CSVGERETQYF
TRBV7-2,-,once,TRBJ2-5,TGTGCCAGCAGCGAGACTAGAAGCTGGGGGGAGACCCAGTACTTC,CASSETRSWGETQYF
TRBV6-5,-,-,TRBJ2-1,TGTGCCAGCAGCTCTGACAGGACAGCCTACAATGAGCAGTTCTTC,CASSSDRTAYNEQFF
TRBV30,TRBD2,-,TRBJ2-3,TGTGCCTGGAGCGGGGGGGCCCCAGATACGCAGTATTTT,CAWSGGAPDTQYF
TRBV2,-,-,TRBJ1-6,TGTGCCAGCAGCTCCTTTCCGTCGAGCTCCTATAATTCACCCCTCCACTTT,CASSSFPSSSYNSPLHF
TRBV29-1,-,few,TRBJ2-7,TGCAGCGTTGCTAGGGAAAAGTGGAGCTCCTACGAGCAGTACTTC,CSVAREKWSSYEQYF
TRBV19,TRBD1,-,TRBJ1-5,TGTGCCAGTAGTATGACAGGGGGCTTACAGCCCCAGCATTTT,CASSMTGGLQPQHF
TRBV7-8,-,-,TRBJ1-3,TGTGCCAGCAGCTTAGCGGGCAGACGGATAGCTGGAAACACCATATATTTT,CASSLAGRRIAGNTIYF
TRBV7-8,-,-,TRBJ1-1,TGTGCCAGCAGCGACAGGTCGGGGGCTTTCTTT,CASSDRSGAFF
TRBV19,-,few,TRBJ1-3,TGTGCCTCAACCAGGGGAGGAAACACCATATATTTT,CASTRGGNTIYF
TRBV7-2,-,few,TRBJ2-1,TGTGCCAGCTCCTCCGACTTCGGGGCAGGGAATGAGCAGTTCTTC,CASSSDFGAGNEQFF
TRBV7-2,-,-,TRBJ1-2,TGTGCCAGCAGTTCTCCTCCTACAGGGAAGGAAGGCTACACCTTC,CASSSPPTGKEGYTF
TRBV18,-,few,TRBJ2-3,TGTGCCAGCTCACCCCCTAGCCTCGCAGATACGCAGTATTTT,CASSPPSLADTQYF
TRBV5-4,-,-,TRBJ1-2,TGTGCCAGCAGCCTGGCCGGGAACTATGGCTACACCTTC,CASSLAGNYGYTF
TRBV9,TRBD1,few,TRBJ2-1,TGTGCCAGCAGCGCCCTCAGGACAGGGGGTGAGCAGTTCTTC,CASSALRTGGEQFF
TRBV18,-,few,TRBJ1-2,TGTGCCAGCTCACCCCCCCCGGACGAAGGAGATGGCTACACCTTC,CASSPPPDEGDGYTF
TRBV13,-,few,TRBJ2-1,TGTGCCAGTCTTCATAGCTTCACCCCGTCCAATGAGCAGTTCTTC,CASLHSFTPSNEQFF
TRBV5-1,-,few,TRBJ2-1,TGCGCCAGCCGGGACACTCCTTACAATGAGCAGTTCTTC,CASRDTPYNEQFF
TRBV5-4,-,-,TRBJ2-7,TGTGCCAGCAGCTCGAGGACAGTCGGGGCCTTCGAGCAGTACTTC,CASSSRTVGAFEQYF
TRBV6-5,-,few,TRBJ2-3,TGTGCCAGCAGTTATAAAGCTCATTCAGATACGCAGTATTTT,CASSYKAHSDTQYF
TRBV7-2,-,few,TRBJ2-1,TGTGCCAGCAGCCCTAAGACAGGACACGGTGAGCAGTTCTTC,CASSPKTGHGEQFF
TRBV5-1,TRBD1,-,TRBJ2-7,TGCGCCAGCAGCTTGGCGGCAGAGGGGACAGGGGAGCAGTACTTC,CASSLAAEGTGEQYF
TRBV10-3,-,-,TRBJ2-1,TGTGCCATCAGTGACTTGGCCAGGGCCAATGAGCAGTTCTTC,CAISDLARANEQFF
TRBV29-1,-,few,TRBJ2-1,TGCAGCGTTGGGGATGATTGGAATGAGCAGTTCTTC,CSVGDDWNEQFF
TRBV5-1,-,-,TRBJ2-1,TGCGCCAGCAGCTTCCGTTACAATGAGCAGTTCTTC,CASSFRYNEQFF
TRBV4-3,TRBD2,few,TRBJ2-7,TGCGCCAGCAGCCTCGGACTAGCGGGGCCCTACGAGCAGTACTTC,CASSLGLAGPYEQYF